This T cell receptor (beta chain) was identified during a study of blood T cells in healthy people across ages. Study conclusions and caveats: Significant beta diversity loss was already apparent by age approximately 42, declining roughly linearly.

This CDR3 has 14 residues. V was shortened by 7 bases and J by 1 base, with 13 bases between the two germline ends. From germline, CDR1 is LGHNA and CDR2 YNFKEQ. The sample, roughly 9.5 milliliters of peripheral blood, was drawn from each donor. A minimum of 6 micrograms of total RNA was extracted per sample. Together with a sample-barcoded 5' primer, a J-beta primer mix was included in a second PCR lasting roughly 6 to 12 cycles. TCRdb reprocessed the 5' RACE reads via MiXCR and lists one record per CDR3 protein. Here the sample spans approximately 800,000 distinct CDR3 sequences, approximately 59% being singletons. As regards this clonotype: Its antigen is undetermined.

V and J are TRBV4-2 and TRBJ1-1; a weak D match, TRBD1 (5 bases). This TCR derives from a man between 25 and 39 years old in good health. The sequencing input was blood. The CDR3 DNA follows: TGTGCCAGCACCCACGACAGTGAGAACACTGAAGCTTTCTTT. Its protein is CASTHDSENTEAFF.